A single sample is the source of the 6 T cell receptor beta chains below, sequenced in a study of response to subunit inactivated influenza vaccine (dated by TCRdb to the late 2010s). Library construction relied on RT-PCR. Sequencing relied on an Illumina HiSeq 2500. TCRdb reworked the public reads: Q25 trimming with fastp, MiXCR clone assembly, productive beta chains retained. One record per CDR3 amino acid sequence lists the most common genes and DNA. This sample holds about 520,000 distinct CDR3 sequences; approximately 7.3% were observed only once. Around 13% of the sample belongs to the ten largest clones. The sequencing used PBMCs from blood, collected less than 25 months after vaccination. The receptors originated from a man in his fifties or sixties who received an inactivated influenza vaccine. Donor details come from another sample of the same person, matched by shared clones.

The table lists this clonotype with many counts. The V gene is TRBV25-1, the J gene TRBJ2-2; 7 bases are a match to TRBD2. The CDR3 runs 16 residues. V gave up 6 bases and J gave up 2 bases; unmatched junction bases: 9. Germline-derived CDR1 and CDR2 are MGHDK and SYGVNS. In DNA, the CDR3 is TGTGCCAGCAGCCACCAACGGGGGGTTAACACCGGGGAGCTGTTTTTT. Translated, it gives CASSHQRGVNTGELFF.

This chain links TRBV6-5 with TRBJ2-5; the match to TRBD2 covers 10 bases. The CDR3 is 15 residues long. The germline V gene encodes CDR1 MNHEY and CDR2 SVGAGI. Germline trimming cut 2 bases from V and 5 bases from J; bases unmatched to any gene: 5. DNA of the CDR3: TGTGCCAGCAGTTACCGGCTAGCGGGAGCCGAGACCCAGTACTTC. Translation gives CASSYRLAGAETQYF.

This sequence joins TRBV6-1 and TRBJ1-1; 7 bases map to TRBD1. Germline loops: CDR1 MNHNS, CDR2 SASEGT. J gave up 4 bases and V 1 base, and 3 bases lay outside the gene matches. The CDR3 is made up of 14 amino acids. The CDR3 is CASSEGQGATEAFF. The CDR3 coding sequence is TGTGCCAGCAGTGAAGGACAGGGTGCCACTGAAGCTTTCTTT.

This clonotype was counted at least ten times. The V gene is TRBV10-3, the J gene TRBJ1-2; D is perhaps TRBD1 (6 bases). Germline V lookup: CDR1 ENHRY, CDR2 SYGVKD. The CDR3 runs 15 residues. V lost 7 bases to trimming and J lost 4 bases, with 19 bases between them. The CDR3 is CAINSQGSGTYGYTF. The CDR3 nucleotides are TGTGCCATCAACTCACAGGGATCTGGGACCTATGGCTACACCTTC.

This clonotype showed up just a few times. This chain's CDR3 is CASLAGGLQETQYF. In DNA form, the CDR3 reads TGTGCCAGCCTAGCGGGAGGCCTTCAAGAGACCCAGTACTTC. The chain has TRBV2 and TRBJ2-5; TRBD2 matches at 11 bases. Trimming removed 8 bases from V and 2 bases from J; junction bases left unmatched: 4. Germline V gene lookup returns CDR1 SNHLY and CDR2 FYNNEI. The CDR3 spans 14 residues.

The chain uses TRBV5-1 and TRBJ2-7; D possibly corresponds to TRBD2 (5 bases). V was clipped by 3 bases and J by 5 bases, with 15 bases between them. The CDR3 loop spans 14 amino acids. Per the germline V gene, CDR1 is SGHRS and CDR2 is YFSETQ. The DNA for the CDR3 is TGCGCCAGCAGCTGGGTGGGCCTCGGGGACGAGCAGTACTTC. Translation: CASSWVGLGDEQYF.